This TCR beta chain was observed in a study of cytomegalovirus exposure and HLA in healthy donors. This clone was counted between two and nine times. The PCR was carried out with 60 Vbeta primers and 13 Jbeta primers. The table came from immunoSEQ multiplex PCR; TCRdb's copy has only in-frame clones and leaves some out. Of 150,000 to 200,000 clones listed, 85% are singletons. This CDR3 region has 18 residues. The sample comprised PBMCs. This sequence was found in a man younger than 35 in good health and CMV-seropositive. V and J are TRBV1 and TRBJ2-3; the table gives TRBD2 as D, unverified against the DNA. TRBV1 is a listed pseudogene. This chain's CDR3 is CTSSPRGYPNRDTDTQYF. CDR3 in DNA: TGCACCAGCAGCCCCCGCGGGTACCCCAATCGGGACACAGATACGCAGTATTTT.